This TCR beta chain stems from a study of early T cells in non-severe SARS-CoV-2 infection. Germline-derived CDR1 and CDR2 are LGHNA and YNFKEQ. With 0 bases removed from V and 6 bases from J, the gap between germline ends came to 17 bases. The CDR3 consists of 17 residues. TCRdb re-called the 5' RACE reads through MiXCR, storing one row per CDR3 protein. The data contain tens of thousands of distinct CDR3 sequences, about 5% of them singletons. This TCR derives from an adult who was a healthcare worker with PCR-confirmed SARS-CoV-2 infection or an uninfected control (not recorded which). The sample was whole blood. This sequence joins TRBV4-2 and TRBJ2-2, with D tentatively TRBD1 (5 bases). The DNA for the CDR3 is TGTGCCAGCAGCCAAGAGATCTATCGGACACTGGCCGGGGAGCTGTTTTTT. It encodes CASSQEIYRTLAGELFF.